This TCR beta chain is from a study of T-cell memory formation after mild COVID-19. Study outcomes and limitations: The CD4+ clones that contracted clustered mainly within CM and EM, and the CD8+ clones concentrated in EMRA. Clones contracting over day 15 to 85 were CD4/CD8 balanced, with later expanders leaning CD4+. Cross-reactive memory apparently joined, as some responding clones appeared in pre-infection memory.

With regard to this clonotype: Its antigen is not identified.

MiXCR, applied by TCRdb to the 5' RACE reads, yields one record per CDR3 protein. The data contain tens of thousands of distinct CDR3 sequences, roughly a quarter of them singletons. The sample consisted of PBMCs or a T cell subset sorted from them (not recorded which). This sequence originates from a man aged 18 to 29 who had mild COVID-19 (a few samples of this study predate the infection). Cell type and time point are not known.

CDR3 coding DNA: TGTGCCAGCAACCTAGGGGCTAGCTGGGCCAAAAACATTCAGTACTTC. It yields the protein CASNLGASWAKNIQYF. V gene TRBV12-3 or TRBV12-4 combines with J gene TRBJ2-4; the D call may be TRBD1 or TRBD2 (5 bases each). Trimming took off 7 bases at V and 1 base at J, with 17 bases between the two ends. The CDR3 loop spans 16 amino acids.